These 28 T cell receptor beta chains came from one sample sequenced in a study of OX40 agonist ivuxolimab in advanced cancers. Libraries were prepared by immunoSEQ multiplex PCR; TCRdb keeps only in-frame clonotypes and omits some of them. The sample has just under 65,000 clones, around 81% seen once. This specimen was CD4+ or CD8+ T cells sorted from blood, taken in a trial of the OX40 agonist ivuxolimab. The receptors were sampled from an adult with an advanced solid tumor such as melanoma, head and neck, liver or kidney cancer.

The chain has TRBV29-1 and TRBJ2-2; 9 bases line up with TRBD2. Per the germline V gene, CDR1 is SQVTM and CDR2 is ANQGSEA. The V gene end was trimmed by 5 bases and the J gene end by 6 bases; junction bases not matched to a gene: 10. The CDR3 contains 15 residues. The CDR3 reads CSVLEASGAPGELFF. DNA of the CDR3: TGCAGCGTTCTGGAGGCTAGCGGGGCCCCCGGGGAGCTGTTTTTT.

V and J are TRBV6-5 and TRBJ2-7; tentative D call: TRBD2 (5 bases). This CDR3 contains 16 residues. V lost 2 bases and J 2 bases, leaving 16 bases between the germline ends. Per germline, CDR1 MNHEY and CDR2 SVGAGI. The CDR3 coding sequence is TGTGCCAGCAGTTACCGAGGAGCGGTCGTGACCTACGAGCAGTACTTC. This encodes CASSYRGAVVTYEQYF.

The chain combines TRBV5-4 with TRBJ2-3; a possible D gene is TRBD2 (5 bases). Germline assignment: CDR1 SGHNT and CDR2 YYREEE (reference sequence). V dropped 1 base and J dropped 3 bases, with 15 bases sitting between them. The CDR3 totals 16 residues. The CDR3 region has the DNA TGTGCCAGCAGCTTGATCGGACTCGGACCGACAGATACGCAGTATTTT. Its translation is CASSLIGLGPTDTQYF.

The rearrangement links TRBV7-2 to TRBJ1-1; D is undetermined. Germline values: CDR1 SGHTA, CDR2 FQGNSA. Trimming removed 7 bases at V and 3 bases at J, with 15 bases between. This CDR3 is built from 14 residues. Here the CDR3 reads CASTPLGWDTEAFF. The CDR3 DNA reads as TGTGCCAGCACCCCGCTGGGATGGGACACTGAAGCTTTCTTT.

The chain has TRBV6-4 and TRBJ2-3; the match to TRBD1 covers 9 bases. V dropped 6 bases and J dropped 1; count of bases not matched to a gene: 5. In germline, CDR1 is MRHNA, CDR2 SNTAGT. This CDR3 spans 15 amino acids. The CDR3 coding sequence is TGTGCCAGCAGCAGGGACAGGGTTGGCACAGATACGCAGTATTTT. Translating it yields CASSRDRVGTDTQYF.

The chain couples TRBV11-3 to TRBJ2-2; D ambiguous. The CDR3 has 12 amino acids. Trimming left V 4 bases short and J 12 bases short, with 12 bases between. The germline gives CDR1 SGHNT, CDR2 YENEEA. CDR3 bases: TGTGCCAGCAGCTCAGCCTTTGGACAGCTGTTTTTT. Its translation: CASSSAFGQLFF.

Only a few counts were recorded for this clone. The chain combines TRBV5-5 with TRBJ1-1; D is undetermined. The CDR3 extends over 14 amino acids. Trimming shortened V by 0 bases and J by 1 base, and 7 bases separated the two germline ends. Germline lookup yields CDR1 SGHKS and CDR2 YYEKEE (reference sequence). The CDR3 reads CASSLGPTNTEAFF. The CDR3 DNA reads TGTGCCAGCAGCTTGGGACCCACGAACACTGAAGCTTTCTTT.

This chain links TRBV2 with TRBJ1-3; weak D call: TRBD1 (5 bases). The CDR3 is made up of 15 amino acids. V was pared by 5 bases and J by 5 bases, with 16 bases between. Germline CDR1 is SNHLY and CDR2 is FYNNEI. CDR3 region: CASSFDRAARNTIYF. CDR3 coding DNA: TGTGCCAGCAGTTTCGACAGAGCGGCTCGAAACACCATATATTTT.

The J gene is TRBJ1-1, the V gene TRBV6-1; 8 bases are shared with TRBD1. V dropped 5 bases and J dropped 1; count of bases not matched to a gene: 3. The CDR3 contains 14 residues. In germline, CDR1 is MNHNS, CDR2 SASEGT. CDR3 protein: CASSSGGGNTEAFF. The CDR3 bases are TGTGCCAGCAGTTCAGGGGGCGGGAACACTGAAGCTTTCTTT.

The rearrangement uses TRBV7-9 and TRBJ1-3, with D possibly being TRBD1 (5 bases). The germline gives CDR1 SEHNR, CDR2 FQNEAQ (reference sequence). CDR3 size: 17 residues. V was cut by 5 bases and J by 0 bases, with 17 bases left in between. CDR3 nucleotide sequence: TGTGCCAGCAGCAGAGGGGACGGCTTTAGCTCTGGAAACACCATATATTTT. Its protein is CASSRGDGFSSGNTIYF.

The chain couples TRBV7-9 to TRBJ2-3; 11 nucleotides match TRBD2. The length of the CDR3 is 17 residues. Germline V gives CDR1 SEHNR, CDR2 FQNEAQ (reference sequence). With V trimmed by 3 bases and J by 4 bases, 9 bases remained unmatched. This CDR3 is CASSLLVAGGRADTQYF. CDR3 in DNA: TGTGCCAGCAGCTTGTTGGTAGCGGGGGGGCGCGCAGATACGCAGTATTTT.

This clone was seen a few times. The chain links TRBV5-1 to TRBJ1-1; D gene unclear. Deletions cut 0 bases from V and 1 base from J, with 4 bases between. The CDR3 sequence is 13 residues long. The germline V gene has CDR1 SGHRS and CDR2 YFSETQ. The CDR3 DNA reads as TGCGCCAGCAGCTTGGAATGGAACACTGAAGCTTTCTTT. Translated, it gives CASSLEWNTEAFF.

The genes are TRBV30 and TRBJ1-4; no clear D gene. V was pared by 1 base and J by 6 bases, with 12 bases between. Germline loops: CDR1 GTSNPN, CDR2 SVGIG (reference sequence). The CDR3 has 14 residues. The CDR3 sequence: CAWSGTGFYEKLFF. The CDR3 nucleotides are TGTGCCTGGAGTGGGACCGGCTTTTATGAAAAACTGTTTTTT.

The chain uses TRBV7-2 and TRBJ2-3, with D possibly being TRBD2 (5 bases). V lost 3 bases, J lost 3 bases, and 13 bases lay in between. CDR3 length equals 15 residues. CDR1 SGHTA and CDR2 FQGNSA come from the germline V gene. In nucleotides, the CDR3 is TGTGCCAGCAGCTTCCCGGGAAAACAAACAGATACGCAGTATTTT. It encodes CASSFPGKQTDTQYF.

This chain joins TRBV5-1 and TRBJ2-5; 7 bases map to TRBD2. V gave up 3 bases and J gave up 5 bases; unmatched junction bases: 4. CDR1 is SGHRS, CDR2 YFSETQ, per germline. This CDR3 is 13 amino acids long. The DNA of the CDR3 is TGCGCCAGCAGCTCAGGACTAGGGGAGACCCAGTACTTC. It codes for CASSSGLGETQYF.

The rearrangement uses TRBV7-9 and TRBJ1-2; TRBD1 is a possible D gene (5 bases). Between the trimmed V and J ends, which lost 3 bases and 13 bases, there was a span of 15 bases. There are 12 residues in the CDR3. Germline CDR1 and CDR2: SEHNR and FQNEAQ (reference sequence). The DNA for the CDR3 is TGTGCCAGCAGCTTTGGACCGCAGGGAGGCACCTTC. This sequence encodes CASSFGPQGGTF. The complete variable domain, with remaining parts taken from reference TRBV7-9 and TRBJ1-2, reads DTGVSQNPRHKITKRGQNVTFRCDPISEHNRLYWYRQTLGQGPEFLTYFQNEAQLEKSRLLSDRFSAERPKGSFSTLEIQRTEQGDSAMYLCASSFGPQGGTFGSGTRLTVV.

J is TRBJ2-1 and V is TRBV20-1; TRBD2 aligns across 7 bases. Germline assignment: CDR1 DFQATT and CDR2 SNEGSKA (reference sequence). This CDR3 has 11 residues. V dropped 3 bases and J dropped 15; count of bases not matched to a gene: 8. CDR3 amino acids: CSASGGLETFF. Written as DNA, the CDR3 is TGCAGTGCTAGCGGAGGACTAGAGACGTTCTTC.

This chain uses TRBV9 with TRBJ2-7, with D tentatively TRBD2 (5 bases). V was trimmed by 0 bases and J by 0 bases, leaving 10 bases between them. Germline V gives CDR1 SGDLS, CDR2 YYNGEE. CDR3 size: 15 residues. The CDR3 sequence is CASSVEAGDSYEQYF. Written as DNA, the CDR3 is TGTGCCAGCAGCGTAGAGGCGGGCGACTCCTACGAGCAGTACTTC. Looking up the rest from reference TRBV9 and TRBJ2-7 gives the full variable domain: DSGVTQTPKHLITATGQRVTLRCSPRSGDLSVYWYQQSLDQGLQFLIQYYNGEERAKGNILERFSAQQFPDLHSELNLSSLELGDSALYFCASSVEAGDSYEQYFGPGTRLTVT.

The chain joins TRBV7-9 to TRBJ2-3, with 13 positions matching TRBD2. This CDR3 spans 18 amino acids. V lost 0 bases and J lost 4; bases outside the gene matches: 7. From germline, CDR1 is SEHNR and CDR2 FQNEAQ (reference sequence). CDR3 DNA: TGTGCCAGCAGCTTAGCACTAGCGGGGGGGCCCATCGCAGATACGCAGTATTTT. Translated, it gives CASSLALAGGPIADTQYF.

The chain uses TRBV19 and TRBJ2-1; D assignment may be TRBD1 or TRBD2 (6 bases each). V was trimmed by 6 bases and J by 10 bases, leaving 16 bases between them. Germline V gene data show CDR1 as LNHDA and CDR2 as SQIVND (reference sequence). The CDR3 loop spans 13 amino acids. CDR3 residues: CASRITGAKEQFF. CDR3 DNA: TGTGCCAGTAGAATAACGGGGGCGAAGGAGCAGTTCTTC.

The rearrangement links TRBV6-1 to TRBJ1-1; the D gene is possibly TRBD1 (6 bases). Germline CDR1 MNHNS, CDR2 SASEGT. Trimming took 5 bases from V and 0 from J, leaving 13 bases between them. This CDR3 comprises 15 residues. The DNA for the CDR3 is TGTGCCAGCAGTCCGGGACACCCTTTGAACACTGAAGCTTTCTTT. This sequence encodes CASSPGHPLNTEAFF.

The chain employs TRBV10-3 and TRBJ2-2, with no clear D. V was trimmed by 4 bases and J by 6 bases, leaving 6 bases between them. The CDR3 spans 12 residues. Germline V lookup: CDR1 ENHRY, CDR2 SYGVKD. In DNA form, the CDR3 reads TGTGCCATCAGTGTCTCCTCCGGGGAGCTGTTTTTT. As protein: CAISVSSGELFF.

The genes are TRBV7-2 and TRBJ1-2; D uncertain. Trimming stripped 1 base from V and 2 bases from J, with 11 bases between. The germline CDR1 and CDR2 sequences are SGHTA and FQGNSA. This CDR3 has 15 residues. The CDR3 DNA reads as TGTGCCAGCAGCTTAGACGCCTCGTTCAACTATGGCTACACCTTC. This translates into CASSLDASFNYGYTF. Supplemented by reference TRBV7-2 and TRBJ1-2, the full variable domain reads GAGVSQSPSNKVTEKGKDVELRCDPISGHTALYWYRQSLGQGLEFLIYFQGNSAPDKSGLPSDRFSAERTGGSVSTLTIQRTQQEDSAVYLCASSLDASFNYGYTFGSGTRLTVV.

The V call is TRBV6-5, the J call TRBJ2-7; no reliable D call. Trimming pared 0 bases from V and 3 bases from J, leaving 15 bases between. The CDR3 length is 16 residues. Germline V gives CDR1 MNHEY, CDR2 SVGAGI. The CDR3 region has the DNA TGTGCCAGCAGTTACTCGGATCCGAGAAAGGGCTACGAGCAGTACTTC. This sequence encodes CASSYSDPRKGYEQYF.

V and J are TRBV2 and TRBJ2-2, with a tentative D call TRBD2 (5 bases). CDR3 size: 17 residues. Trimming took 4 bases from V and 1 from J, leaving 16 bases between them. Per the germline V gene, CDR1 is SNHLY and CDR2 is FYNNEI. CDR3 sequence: CASSASRAGLNTGELFF. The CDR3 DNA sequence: TGTGCCAGCAGTGCCTCACGAGCAGGACTGAACACCGGGGAGCTGTTTTTT.

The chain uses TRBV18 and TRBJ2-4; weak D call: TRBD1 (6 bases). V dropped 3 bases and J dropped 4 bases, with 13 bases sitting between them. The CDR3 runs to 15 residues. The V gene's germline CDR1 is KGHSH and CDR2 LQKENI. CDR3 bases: TGTGCCAGCTCACCGGTGGGGGCGAGGAAAAACATTCAGTACTTC. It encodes CASSPVGARKNIQYF. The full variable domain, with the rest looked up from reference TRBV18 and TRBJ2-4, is NAGVMQNPRHLVRRRGQEARLRCSPMKGHSHVYWYRQLPEEGLKFMVYLQKENIIDESGMPKERFSAEFPKEGPSILRIQQVVRGDSAAYFCASSPVGARKNIQYFGAGTRLSVL.

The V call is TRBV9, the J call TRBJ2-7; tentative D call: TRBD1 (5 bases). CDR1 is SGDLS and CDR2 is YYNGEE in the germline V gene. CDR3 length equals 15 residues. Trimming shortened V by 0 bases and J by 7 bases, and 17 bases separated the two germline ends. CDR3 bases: TGTGCCAGCAGCGTAGGCGGCAGGGATTTCGGTGAGCAGTACTTC. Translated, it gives CASSVGGRDFGEQYF.

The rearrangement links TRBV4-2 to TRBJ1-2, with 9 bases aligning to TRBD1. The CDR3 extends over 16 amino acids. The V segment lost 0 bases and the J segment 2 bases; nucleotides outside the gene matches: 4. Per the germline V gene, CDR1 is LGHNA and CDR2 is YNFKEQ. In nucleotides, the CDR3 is TGTGCCAGCAGCCAAGAAACAGGGGGCAAAAACTATGGCTACACCTTC. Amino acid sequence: CASSQETGGKNYGYTF.